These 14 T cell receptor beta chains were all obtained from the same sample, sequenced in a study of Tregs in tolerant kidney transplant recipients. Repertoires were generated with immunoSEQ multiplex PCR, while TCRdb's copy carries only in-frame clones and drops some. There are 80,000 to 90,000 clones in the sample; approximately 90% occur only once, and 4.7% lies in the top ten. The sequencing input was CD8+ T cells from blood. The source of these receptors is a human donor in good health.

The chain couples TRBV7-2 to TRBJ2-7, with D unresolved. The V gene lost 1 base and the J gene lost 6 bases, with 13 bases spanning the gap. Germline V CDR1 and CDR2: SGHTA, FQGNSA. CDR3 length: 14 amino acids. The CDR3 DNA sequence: TGTGCCAGCAGCTTAGTACGTAAGGGTTTCGAGCAGTACTTC. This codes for CASSLVRKGFEQYF.

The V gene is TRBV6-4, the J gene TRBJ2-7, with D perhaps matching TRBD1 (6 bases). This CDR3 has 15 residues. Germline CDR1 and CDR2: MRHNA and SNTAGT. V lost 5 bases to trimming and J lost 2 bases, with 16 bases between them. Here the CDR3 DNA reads TGTGCCAGCAGTTGTCAGGGGCCCCCAGCCTACGAGCAGTACTTC. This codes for CASSCQGPPAYEQYF.

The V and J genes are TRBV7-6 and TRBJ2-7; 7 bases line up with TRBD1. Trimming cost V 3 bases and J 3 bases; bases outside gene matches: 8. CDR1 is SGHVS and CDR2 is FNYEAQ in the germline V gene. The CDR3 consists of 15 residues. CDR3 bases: TGTGCCAGCAGCTTGAGAGACAGGGCGGGCTACGAGCAGTACTTC. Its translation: CASSLRDRAGYEQYF.

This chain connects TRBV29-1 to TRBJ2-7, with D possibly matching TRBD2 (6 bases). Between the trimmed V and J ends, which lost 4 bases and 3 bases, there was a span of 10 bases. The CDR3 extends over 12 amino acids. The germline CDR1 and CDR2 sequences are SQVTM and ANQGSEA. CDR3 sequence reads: CSVGTMGYEQYF. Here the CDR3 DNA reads TGCAGCGTTGGGACTATGGGCTACGAGCAGTACTTC.

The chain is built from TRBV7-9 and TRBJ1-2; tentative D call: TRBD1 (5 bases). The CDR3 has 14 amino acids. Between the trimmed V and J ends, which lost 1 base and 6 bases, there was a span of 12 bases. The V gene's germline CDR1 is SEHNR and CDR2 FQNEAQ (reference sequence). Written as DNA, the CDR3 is TGTGCCAGCAGCTTAGAGCCCAGGGTAGATGGCTACACCTTC. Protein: CASSLEPRVDGYTF. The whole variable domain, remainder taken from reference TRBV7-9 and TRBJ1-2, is DTGVSQNPRHKITKRGQNVTFRCDPISEHNRLYWYRQTLGQGPEFLTYFQNEAQLEKSRLLSDRFSAERPKGSFSTLEIQRTEQGDSAMYLCASSLEPRVDGYTFGSGTRLTVV.

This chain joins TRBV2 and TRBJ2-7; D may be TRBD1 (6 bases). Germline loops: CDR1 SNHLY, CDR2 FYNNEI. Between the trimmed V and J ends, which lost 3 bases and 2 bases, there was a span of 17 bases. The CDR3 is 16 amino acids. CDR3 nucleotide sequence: TGTGCCAGCAGTGAGGGGAGACAGGCCTCAACCTACGAGCAGTACTTC. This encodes CASSEGRQASTYEQYF. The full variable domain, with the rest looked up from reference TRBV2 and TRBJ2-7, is EPEVTQTPSHQVTQMGQEVILRCVPISNHLYFYWYRQILGQKVEFLVSFYNNEISEKSEIFDDQFSVERPDGSNFTLKIRSTKLEDSAMYFCASSEGRQASTYEQYFGPGTRLTVT.

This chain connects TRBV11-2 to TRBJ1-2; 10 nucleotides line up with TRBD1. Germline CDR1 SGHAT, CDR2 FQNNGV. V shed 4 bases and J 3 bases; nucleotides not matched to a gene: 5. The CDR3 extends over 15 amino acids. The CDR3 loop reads CASSYRDRGYYGYTF. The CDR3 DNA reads TGTGCCAGCAGCTATCGGGACAGGGGATACTATGGCTACACCTTC.

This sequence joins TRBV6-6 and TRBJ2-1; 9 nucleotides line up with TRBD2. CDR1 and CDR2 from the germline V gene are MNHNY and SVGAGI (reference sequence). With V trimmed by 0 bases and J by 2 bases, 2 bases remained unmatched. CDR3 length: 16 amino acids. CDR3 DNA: TGTGCCAGCAGTTACTCAGGCGGGAGGGCCTACAATGAGCAGTTCTTC. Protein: CASSYSGGRAYNEQFF.

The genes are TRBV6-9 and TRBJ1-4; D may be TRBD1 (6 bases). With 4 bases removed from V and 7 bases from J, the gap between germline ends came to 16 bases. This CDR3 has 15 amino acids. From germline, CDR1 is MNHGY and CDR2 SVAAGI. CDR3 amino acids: CASSSIGTRGEKLFF. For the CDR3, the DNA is TGTGCCAGCAGTTCCATAGGGACACGGGGTGAAAAACTGTTTTTT.

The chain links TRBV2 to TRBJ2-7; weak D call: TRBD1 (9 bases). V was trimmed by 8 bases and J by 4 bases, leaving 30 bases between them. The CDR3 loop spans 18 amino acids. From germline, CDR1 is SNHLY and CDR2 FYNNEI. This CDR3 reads CASVLDRGMSGRAYEQYF. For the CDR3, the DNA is TGTGCCAGCGTCTTGGACAGGGGAATGAGCGGGAGAGCGTACGAGCAGTACTTC.

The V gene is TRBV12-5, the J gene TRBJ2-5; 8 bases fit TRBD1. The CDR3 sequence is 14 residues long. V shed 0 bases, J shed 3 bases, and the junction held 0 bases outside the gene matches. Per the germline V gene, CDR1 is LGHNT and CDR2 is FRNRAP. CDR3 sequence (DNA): TGTGCTAGTGGTTTGGTGGGACAGGAAGAGACCCAGTACTTC. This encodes CASGLVGQEETQYF.

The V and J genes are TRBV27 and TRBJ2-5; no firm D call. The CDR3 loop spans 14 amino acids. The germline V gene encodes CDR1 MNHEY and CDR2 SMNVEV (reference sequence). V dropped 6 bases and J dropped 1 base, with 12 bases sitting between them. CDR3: CASRPLGGQETQYF. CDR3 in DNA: TGTGCCAGCAGACCTCTGGGCGGCCAAGAGACCCAGTACTTC.

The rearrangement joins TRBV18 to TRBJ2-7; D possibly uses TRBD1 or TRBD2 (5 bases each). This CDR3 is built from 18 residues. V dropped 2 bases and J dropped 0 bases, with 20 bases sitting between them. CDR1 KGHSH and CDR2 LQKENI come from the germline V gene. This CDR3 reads CASSPGTQGLQLSYEQYF. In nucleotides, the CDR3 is TGTGCCAGCTCACCAGGGACCCAAGGGCTGCAACTCTCCTACGAGCAGTACTTC.

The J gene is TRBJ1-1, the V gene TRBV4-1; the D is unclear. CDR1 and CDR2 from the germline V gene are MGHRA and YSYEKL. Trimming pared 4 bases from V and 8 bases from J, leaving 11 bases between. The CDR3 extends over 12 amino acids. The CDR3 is CASSLVGREAFF. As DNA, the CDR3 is TGCGCCAGCAGCCTTGTAGGGAGGGAAGCTTTCTTT.